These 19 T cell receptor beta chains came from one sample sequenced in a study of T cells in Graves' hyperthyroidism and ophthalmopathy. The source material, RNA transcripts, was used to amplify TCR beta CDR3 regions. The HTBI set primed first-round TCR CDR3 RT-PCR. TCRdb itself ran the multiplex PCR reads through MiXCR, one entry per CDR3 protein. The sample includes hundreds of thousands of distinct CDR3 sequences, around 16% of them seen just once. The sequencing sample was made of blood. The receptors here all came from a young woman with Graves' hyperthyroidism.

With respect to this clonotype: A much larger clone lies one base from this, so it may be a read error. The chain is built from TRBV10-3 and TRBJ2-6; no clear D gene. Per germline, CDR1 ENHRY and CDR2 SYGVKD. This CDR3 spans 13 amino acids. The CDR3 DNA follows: TGTGCCACTACGAACTCTAGGGCCAACGTCCTGACTTTC. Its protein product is CATTNSRANVLTF.

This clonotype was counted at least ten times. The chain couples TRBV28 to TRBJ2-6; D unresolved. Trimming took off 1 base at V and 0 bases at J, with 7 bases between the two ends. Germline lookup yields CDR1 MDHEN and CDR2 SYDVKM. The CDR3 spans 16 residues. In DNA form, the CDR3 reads TGTGCCAGCAGTTTATTGGTGGGCTCTGGGGCCAACGTCCTGACTTTC. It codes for CASSLLVGSGANVLTF. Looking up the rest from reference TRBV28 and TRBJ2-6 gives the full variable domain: DVKVTQSSRYLVKRTGEKVFLECVQDMDHENMFWYRQDPGLGLRLIYFSYDVKMKEKGDIPEGYSVSREKKERFSLILESASTNQTSMYLCASSLLVGSGANVLTFGAGSRLTVL.

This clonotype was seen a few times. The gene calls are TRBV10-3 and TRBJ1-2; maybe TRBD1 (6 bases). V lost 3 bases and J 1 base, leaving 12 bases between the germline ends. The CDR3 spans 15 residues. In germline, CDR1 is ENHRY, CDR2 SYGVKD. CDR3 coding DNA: TGTGCCATCAGTGAACGAACAGGGATTAACTATGGCTACACCTTC. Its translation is CAISERTGINYGYTF.

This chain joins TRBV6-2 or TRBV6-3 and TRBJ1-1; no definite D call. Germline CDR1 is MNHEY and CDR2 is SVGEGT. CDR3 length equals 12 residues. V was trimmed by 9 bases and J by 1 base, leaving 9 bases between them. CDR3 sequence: CARRSGNTEAFF. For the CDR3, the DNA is TGTGCCAGAAGGTCGGGGAACACTGAAGCTTTCTTT.

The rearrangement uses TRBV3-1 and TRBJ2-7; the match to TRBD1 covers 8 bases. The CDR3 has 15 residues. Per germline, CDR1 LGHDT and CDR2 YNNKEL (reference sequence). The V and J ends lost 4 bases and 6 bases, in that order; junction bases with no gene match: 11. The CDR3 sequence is CASSPWTGFRGEQYF. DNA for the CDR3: TGTGCCAGCAGCCCTTGGACAGGGTTTCGTGGCGAGCAGTACTTC.

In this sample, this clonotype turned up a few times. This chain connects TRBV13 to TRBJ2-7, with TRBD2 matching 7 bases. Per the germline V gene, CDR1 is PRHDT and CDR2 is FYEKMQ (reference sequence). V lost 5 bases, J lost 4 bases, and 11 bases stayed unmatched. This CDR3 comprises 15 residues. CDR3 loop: CASSPGGRDLYEQYF. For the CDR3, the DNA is TGTGCCAGCAGCCCGGGGGGTCGGGACCTATACGAGCAGTACTTC.

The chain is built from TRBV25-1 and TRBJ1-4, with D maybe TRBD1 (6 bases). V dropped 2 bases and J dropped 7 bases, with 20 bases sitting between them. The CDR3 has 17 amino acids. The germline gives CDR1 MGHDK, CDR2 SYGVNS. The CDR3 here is CASSESQRTDGLEKLFF. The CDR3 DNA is TGTGCCAGCAGTGAAAGCCAGAGGACAGATGGGCTTGAAAAACTGTTTTTT. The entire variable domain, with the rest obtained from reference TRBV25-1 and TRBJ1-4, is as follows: EADIYQTPRYLVIGTGKKITLECSQTMGHDKMYWYQQDPGMELHLIHYSYGVNSTEKGDLSSESTVSRIRTEHFPLTLESARPSHTSQYLCASSESQRTDGLEKLFFGSGTQLSVL.

DNA of the CDR3: TGTGCCAGCAGTTTCGACAGAAATAACTATGGCTACACCTTC. The encoded protein is CASSFDRNNYGYTF. The rearrangement links TRBV6-1 to TRBJ1-2, with D perhaps TRBD1 (5 bases). The V end was cut by 5 bases, the J end by 1 base, with 11 bases between. The CDR3 runs 14 residues. Per germline, CDR1 MNHNS and CDR2 SASEGT.

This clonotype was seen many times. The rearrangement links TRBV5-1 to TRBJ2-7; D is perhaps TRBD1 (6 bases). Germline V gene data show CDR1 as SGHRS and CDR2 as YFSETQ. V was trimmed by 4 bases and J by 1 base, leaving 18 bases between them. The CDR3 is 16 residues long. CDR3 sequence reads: CASSLSASGQSYEQYF. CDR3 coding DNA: TGCGCCAGCAGCCTGAGTGCCTCGGGACAATCCTACGAGCAGTACTTC.

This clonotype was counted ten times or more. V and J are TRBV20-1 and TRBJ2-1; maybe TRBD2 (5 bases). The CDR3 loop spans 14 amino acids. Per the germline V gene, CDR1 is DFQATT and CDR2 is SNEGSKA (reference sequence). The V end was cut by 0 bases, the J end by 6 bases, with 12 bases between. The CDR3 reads CSAREAVSLNEQFF. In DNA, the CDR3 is TGCAGTGCTAGAGAAGCGGTTTCGCTCAATGAGCAGTTCTTC.

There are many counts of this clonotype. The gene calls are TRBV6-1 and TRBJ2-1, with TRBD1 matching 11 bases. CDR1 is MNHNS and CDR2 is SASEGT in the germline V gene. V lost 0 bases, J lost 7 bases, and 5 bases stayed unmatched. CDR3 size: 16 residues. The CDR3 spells CASSEALDRGLNEQFF. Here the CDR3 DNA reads TGTGCCAGCAGTGAAGCTTTGGACAGGGGGCTAAATGAGCAGTTCTTC.

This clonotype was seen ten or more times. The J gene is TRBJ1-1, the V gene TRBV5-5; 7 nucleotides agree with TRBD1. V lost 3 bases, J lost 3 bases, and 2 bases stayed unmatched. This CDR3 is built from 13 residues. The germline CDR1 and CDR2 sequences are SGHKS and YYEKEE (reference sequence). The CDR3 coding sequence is TGTGCCAGCAGCTCCACAGGGGACACTGAAGCTTTCTTT. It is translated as CASSSTGDTEAFF.

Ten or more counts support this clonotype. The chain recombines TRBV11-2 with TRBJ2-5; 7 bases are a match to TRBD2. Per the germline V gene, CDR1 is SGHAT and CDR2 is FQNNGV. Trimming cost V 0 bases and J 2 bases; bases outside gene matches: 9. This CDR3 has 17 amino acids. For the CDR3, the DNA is TGTGCCAGCAGCTTAGAGGGAGGGCTGTTGCGGCAAGAGACCCAGTACTTC. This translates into CASSLEGGLLRQETQYF.

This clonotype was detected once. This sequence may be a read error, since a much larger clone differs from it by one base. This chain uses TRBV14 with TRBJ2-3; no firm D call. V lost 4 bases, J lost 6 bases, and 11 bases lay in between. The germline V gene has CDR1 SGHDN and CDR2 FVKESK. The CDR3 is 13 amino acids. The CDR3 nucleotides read TGTGCCAGCAGCCTGATCGGGCGGGATACGCAGTATTTT. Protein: CASSLIGRDTQYF.

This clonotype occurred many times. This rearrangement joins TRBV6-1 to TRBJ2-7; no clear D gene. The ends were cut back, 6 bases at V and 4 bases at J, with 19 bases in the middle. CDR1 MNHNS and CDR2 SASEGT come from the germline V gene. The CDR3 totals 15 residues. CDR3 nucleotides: TGTGCCAGCAGGGGAAGTACGTCGGCGACTTACGAGCAGTACTTC. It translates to CASRGSTSATYEQYF.

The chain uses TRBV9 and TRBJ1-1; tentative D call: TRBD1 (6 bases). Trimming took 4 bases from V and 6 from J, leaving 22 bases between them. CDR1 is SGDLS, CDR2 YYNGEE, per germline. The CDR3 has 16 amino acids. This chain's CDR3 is CASSPGGGAWGAEAFF. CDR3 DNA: TGTGCCAGCAGCCCGGGGGGCGGCGCCTGGGGGGCTGAAGCTTTCTTT.

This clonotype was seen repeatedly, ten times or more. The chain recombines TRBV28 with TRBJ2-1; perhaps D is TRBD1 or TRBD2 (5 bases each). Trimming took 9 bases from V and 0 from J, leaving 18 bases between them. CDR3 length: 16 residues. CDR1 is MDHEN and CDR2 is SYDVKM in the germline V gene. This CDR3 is CASPGPSGSSYNEQFF. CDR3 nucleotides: TGTGCCAGTCCAGGGCCAAGCGGCAGCTCCTACAATGAGCAGTTCTTC.

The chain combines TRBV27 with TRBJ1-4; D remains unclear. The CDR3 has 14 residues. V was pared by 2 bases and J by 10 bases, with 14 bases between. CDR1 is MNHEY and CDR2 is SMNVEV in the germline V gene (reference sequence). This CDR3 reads CASSLGRSIGKLFF. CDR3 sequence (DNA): TGTGCCAGCAGTTTAGGACGGTCCATCGGAAAACTGTTTTTT.

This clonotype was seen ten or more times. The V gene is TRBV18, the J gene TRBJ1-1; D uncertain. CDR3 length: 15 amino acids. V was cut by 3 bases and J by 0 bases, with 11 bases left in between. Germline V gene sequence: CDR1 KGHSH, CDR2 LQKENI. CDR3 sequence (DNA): TGTGCCAGCTCACCCCCGGTAGGAATGAACACTGAAGCTTTCTTT. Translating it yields CASSPPVGMNTEAFF. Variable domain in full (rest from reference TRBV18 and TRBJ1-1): NAGVMQNPRHLVRRRGQEARLRCSPMKGHSHVYWYRQLPEEGLKFMVYLQKENIIDESGMPKERFSAEFPKEGPSILRIQQVVRGDSAAYFCASSPPVGMNTEAFFGQGTRLTVV.